Below are 23 T cell receptor beta chains sequenced from a single sample in a study of early stage breast cancer tumors. This table comes from immunoSEQ multiplex PCR, and its TCRdb copy is limited to in-frame clones, with some not included. The sample has 45,000 to 50,000 clones, roughly 83% seen once; the top ten hold roughly 1.5%. Sequenced: blood. Receptors originate from a person aged 50 to 59 with breast cancer.

This clone was recorded only once. The J gene is TRBJ2-7, the V gene TRBV6-4; 7 bases line up with TRBD2. V was pared by 6 bases and J by 2 bases, with 7 bases of the junction left unmatched. Per the germline V gene, CDR1 is MRHNA and CDR2 is SNTAGT. The CDR3 sequence is 14 residues long. The CDR3 sequence is CASSSLAETYEQYF. The CDR3 nucleotides are TGTGCCAGCAGCTCCCTAGCGGAAACCTACGAGCAGTACTTC.

The chain joins TRBV7-9 to TRBJ1-5, with TRBD1 as a possible D gene (6 bases). With 6 bases removed from V and 1 base from J, the gap between germline ends came to 16 bases. CDR1 is SEHNR, CDR2 FQNEAQ, per germline (reference sequence). The CDR3 covers 16 residues. The CDR3 sequence is CASSVTRTDSNQPQHF. The CDR3 coding sequence is TGTGCCAGCAGTGTCACGAGGACAGACAGCAATCAGCCCCAGCATTTT.

The chain couples TRBV6-5 to TRBJ2-1; D perhaps matches TRBD2 (7 bases). Germline V CDR1 and CDR2: MNHEY, SVGAGI. This CDR3 comprises 16 residues. With 2 bases removed from V and 4 bases from J, the gap between germline ends came to 15 bases. CDR3 bases: TGTGCCAGCAGTTACACCGGGGGGACACCTTACAATGAGCAGTTCTTC. Its translation is CASSYTGGTPYNEQFF.

The chain has TRBV7-9 and TRBJ1-1; D is uncertain. Trimming took 2 bases from V and 1 from J, leaving 8 bases between them. CDR1 and CDR2 from the germline V gene are SEHNR and FQNEAQ (reference sequence). This CDR3 has 14 residues. CDR3 residues: CASSLPTENTEAFF. The DNA of the CDR3 is TGTGCCAGCAGCTTACCAACAGAGAACACTGAAGCTTTCTTT.

The chain joins TRBV7-8 to TRBJ1-3; D not certain. This CDR3 is built from 13 residues. V lost 4 bases to trimming and J lost 8 bases, with 12 bases between them. The germline gives CDR1 SGHVS, CDR2 FQNEAQ. The CDR3 protein is CASSSNPDYTIYF. The CDR3 DNA sequence: TGTGCCAGCAGCTCTAATCCGGACTACACCATATATTTT.

The chain employs TRBV2 and TRBJ2-1; D not certain. The CDR3 contains 12 residues. Germline CDR1 and CDR2: SNHLY and FYNNEI. The ends were cut back, 5 bases at V and 5 bases at J, with 7 bases in the middle. The CDR3 is CASSPDHNEQFF. In DNA, the CDR3 is TGTGCCAGCAGTCCCGACCACAATGAGCAGTTCTTC. Supplemented by reference TRBV2 and TRBJ2-1, the full variable domain reads EPEVTQTPSHQVTQMGQEVILRCVPISNHLYFYWYRQILGQKVEFLVSFYNNEISEKSEIFDDQFSVERPDGSNFTLKIRSTKLEDSAMYFCASSPDHNEQFFGPGTRLTVL.

The V and J genes are TRBV27 and TRBJ2-1, with unresolved D. Trimming shortened V by 6 bases and J by 2 bases, and 17 bases separated the two germline ends. From germline, CDR1 is MNHEY and CDR2 SMNVEV (reference sequence). The CDR3 is 16 amino acids. The CDR3 nucleotides are TGTGCCAGCAGACCCGAGTCCGTTGGTGCCTACAATGAGCAGTTCTTC. Translating gives CASRPESVGAYNEQFF.

This clone was counted a single time. The CDR3 protein is CASSPSVDQPQHF. CDR3 nucleotide sequence: TGTGCCAGCTCCCCATCGGTTGACCAGCCCCAGCATTTT. V is TRBV18 and J is TRBJ1-5; D ambiguous. From germline, CDR1 is KGHSH and CDR2 LQKENI. The CDR3 spans 13 residues. Trimming shortened V by 6 bases and J by 7 bases, and 13 bases separated the two germline ends.

The chain uses TRBV7-3 and TRBJ2-3; D perhaps matches TRBD2 (6 bases). With 5 bases removed from V and 8 bases from J, the gap between germline ends came to 14 bases. Germline V gene sequence: CDR1 SGHTA, CDR2 FQGTGA. The CDR3 contains 13 residues. DNA of the CDR3: TGTGCCAGCAGCCAGACTAGTCTCACTACGCAGTATTTT. Its protein product is CASSQTSLTTQYF.

J is TRBJ2-7 and V is TRBV4-3; D is perhaps TRBD1 (7 bases). Germline CDR1 is LGHNA and CDR2 is YSLEER. The CDR3 has 17 amino acids. Trimming took off 0 bases at V and 0 bases at J, with 15 bases between the two ends. CDR3 sequence: CASSQEQGGTLSYEQYF. The CDR3 coding sequence is TGCGCCAGCAGCCAAGAGCAGGGGGGTACCCTCTCCTACGAGCAGTACTTC.

In this sample, this clone turned up a few times. This chain joins TRBV2 and TRBJ2-7; 7 bases line up with TRBD2. Germline V gene lookup returns CDR1 SNHLY and CDR2 FYNNEI. V lost 11 bases to trimming and J lost 4 bases; unmatched junction nucleotides: 8. The CDR3 totals 12 residues. The CDR3 loop is CASSWGGYEQYF. In DNA, the CDR3 is TGTGCCTCCAGCTGGGGAGGGTACGAGCAGTACTTC. Combining the CDR3 with reference TRBV2 and TRBJ2-7 gives the whole variable domain EPEVTQTPSHQVTQMGQEVILRCVPISNHLYFYWYRQILGQKVEFLVSFYNNEISEKSEIFDDQFSVERPDGSNFTLKIRSTKLEDSAMYFCASSWGGYEQYFGPGTRLTVT.

This clone has only one observation. This rearrangement joins TRBV11-2 to TRBJ2-6; no clear D. The CDR3 is 18 amino acids. The V end was cut by 3 bases, the J end by 4 bases, with 19 bases between. Per germline, CDR1 SGHAT and CDR2 FQNNGV. The CDR3 spells CASSFGLDGAWGANVLTF. The CDR3 DNA reads TGTGCCAGCAGCTTTGGGCTTGACGGAGCTTGGGGGGCCAACGTCCTGACTTTC.

The V gene is TRBV6-5, the J gene TRBJ2-5, with unresolved D. CDR1 is MNHEY, CDR2 SVGAGI, per germline. V was trimmed by 2 bases and J by 2 bases, leaving 9 bases between them. The CDR3 contains 14 residues. The CDR3 DNA reads as TGTGCCAGCAGTTACGGATCTAAACAAGAGACCCAGTACTTC. Protein sequence: CASSYGSKQETQYF.

The J gene is TRBJ2-3, the V gene TRBV19; tentatively, D is TRBD2 (5 bases). V was clipped by 1 base and J by 6 bases, with 8 bases between them. The germline gives CDR1 LNHDA, CDR2 SQIVND (reference sequence). The CDR3 is 13 amino acids. CDR3 region: CASSIGGWDTQYF. The CDR3 DNA reads as TGTGCCAGTAGTATAGGAGGGTGGGATACGCAGTATTTT.

This chain links TRBV5-5 with TRBJ1-3; D remains ambiguous. This CDR3 is built from 14 residues. The germline V and J ends were trimmed by 3 bases and 0 bases, with 7 bases remaining between them. Germline CDR1 is SGHKS and CDR2 is YYEKEE (reference sequence). CDR3 sequence: CASSSPSSGNTIYF. CDR3 bases: TGTGCCAGCAGCTCCCCCAGCTCTGGAAACACCATATATTTT. The full variable domain, with the rest looked up from reference TRBV5-5 and TRBJ1-3, is DAGVTQSPTHLIKTRGQQVTLRCSPISGHKSVSWYQQVLGQGPQFIFQYYEKEERGRGNFPDRFSARQFPNYSSELNVNALLLGDSALYLCASSSPSSGNTIYFGEGSWLTVV.

The chain recombines TRBV19 with TRBJ2-5; D remains ambiguous. The CDR3 is 14 residues long. Germline values: CDR1 LNHDA, CDR2 SQIVND (reference sequence). Trimming removed 7 bases at V and 2 bases at J, with 14 bases between. CDR3 loop: CASKGIYGQETQYF. The CDR3 DNA reads TGTGCCAGTAAAGGGATTTACGGACAAGAGACCCAGTACTTC.

The rearrangement joins TRBV29-1 to TRBJ2-5, with a tentative D call TRBD1 (6 bases). The germline V gene has CDR1 SQVTM and CDR2 ANQGSEA. V lost 4 bases to trimming and J lost 4 bases, with 13 bases between them. This CDR3 has 13 residues. For the CDR3, the DNA is TGCAGCGTTGGCCGGGGACAACGAGAGACCCAGTACTTC. Protein sequence: CSVGRGQRETQYF.

The rearrangement links TRBV27 to TRBJ1-3; D remains unclear. The CDR3 extends over 15 amino acids. In germline, CDR1 is MNHEY, CDR2 SMNVEV (reference sequence). V gave up 0 bases and J gave up 0 bases, with 6 bases separating them. CDR3 DNA sequence: TGTGCCAGCAGTTTATCGGTTAACTCTGGAAACACCATATATTTT. Protein: CASSLSVNSGNTIYF.

The chain combines TRBV4-2 with TRBJ2-1, with TRBD2 identical over 7 bases. V shed 1 base, J shed 8 bases, and the junction held 8 bases outside the gene matches. The CDR3 length is 15 residues. Germline values: CDR1 LGHNA, CDR2 YNFKEQ. In DNA, the CDR3 is TGTGCCAGCAGCCAAGCGGGGGGAGGGCCCGATGAGCAGTTCTTC. Its translation is CASSQAGGGPDEQFF.

This chain connects TRBV5-5 to TRBJ1-3, with a weak D call TRBD1 (6 bases). This CDR3 has 14 amino acids. V was trimmed by 0 bases and J by 2 bases, leaving 6 bases between them. Germline CDR1 and CDR2: SGHKS and YYEKEE (reference sequence). The CDR3 sequence: CASSLGTAGNTIYF. The DNA of the CDR3 is TGTGCCAGCAGCTTGGGGACAGCTGGAAACACCATATATTTT.

The chain employs TRBV5-1 and TRBJ2-3; D might be TRBD2 (6 bases). The V end was cut by 4 bases, the J end by 0 bases, with 15 bases between. In germline, CDR1 is SGHRS, CDR2 YFSETQ. CDR3 size: 16 residues. This CDR3 is CASSERPSASTDTQYF. CDR3 nucleotide sequence: TGCGCCAGCAGCGAGAGGCCTAGCGCAAGCACAGATACGCAGTATTTT.

The V and J genes are TRBV5-4 and TRBJ2-3; D could derive from TRBD1 or TRBD2 (5 bases each). Germline V gene lookup returns CDR1 SGHNT and CDR2 YYREEE (reference sequence). The CDR3 length is 16 residues. V dropped 4 bases and J dropped 8 bases, with 23 bases sitting between them. CDR3 amino acids: CASSRGVDSLPATQYF. CDR3 nucleotides: TGTGCCAGCAGCCGAGGGGTTGACTCTTTACCCGCTACGCAGTATTTT.

This clone appeared a single time. V usage is TRBV4-3 and J usage is TRBJ2-2, with 8 bases lining up with TRBD2. The V and J ends lost 6 bases and 4 bases, in that order; junction bases with no gene match: 13. The CDR3 is made up of 17 amino acids. Germline loops: CDR1 LGHNA, CDR2 YSLEER. The CDR3 is CASRAPRRGGGTGELFF. Written as DNA, the CDR3 is TGCGCCAGCAGAGCCCCTAGACGGGGGGGCGGCACCGGGGAGCTGTTTTTT.